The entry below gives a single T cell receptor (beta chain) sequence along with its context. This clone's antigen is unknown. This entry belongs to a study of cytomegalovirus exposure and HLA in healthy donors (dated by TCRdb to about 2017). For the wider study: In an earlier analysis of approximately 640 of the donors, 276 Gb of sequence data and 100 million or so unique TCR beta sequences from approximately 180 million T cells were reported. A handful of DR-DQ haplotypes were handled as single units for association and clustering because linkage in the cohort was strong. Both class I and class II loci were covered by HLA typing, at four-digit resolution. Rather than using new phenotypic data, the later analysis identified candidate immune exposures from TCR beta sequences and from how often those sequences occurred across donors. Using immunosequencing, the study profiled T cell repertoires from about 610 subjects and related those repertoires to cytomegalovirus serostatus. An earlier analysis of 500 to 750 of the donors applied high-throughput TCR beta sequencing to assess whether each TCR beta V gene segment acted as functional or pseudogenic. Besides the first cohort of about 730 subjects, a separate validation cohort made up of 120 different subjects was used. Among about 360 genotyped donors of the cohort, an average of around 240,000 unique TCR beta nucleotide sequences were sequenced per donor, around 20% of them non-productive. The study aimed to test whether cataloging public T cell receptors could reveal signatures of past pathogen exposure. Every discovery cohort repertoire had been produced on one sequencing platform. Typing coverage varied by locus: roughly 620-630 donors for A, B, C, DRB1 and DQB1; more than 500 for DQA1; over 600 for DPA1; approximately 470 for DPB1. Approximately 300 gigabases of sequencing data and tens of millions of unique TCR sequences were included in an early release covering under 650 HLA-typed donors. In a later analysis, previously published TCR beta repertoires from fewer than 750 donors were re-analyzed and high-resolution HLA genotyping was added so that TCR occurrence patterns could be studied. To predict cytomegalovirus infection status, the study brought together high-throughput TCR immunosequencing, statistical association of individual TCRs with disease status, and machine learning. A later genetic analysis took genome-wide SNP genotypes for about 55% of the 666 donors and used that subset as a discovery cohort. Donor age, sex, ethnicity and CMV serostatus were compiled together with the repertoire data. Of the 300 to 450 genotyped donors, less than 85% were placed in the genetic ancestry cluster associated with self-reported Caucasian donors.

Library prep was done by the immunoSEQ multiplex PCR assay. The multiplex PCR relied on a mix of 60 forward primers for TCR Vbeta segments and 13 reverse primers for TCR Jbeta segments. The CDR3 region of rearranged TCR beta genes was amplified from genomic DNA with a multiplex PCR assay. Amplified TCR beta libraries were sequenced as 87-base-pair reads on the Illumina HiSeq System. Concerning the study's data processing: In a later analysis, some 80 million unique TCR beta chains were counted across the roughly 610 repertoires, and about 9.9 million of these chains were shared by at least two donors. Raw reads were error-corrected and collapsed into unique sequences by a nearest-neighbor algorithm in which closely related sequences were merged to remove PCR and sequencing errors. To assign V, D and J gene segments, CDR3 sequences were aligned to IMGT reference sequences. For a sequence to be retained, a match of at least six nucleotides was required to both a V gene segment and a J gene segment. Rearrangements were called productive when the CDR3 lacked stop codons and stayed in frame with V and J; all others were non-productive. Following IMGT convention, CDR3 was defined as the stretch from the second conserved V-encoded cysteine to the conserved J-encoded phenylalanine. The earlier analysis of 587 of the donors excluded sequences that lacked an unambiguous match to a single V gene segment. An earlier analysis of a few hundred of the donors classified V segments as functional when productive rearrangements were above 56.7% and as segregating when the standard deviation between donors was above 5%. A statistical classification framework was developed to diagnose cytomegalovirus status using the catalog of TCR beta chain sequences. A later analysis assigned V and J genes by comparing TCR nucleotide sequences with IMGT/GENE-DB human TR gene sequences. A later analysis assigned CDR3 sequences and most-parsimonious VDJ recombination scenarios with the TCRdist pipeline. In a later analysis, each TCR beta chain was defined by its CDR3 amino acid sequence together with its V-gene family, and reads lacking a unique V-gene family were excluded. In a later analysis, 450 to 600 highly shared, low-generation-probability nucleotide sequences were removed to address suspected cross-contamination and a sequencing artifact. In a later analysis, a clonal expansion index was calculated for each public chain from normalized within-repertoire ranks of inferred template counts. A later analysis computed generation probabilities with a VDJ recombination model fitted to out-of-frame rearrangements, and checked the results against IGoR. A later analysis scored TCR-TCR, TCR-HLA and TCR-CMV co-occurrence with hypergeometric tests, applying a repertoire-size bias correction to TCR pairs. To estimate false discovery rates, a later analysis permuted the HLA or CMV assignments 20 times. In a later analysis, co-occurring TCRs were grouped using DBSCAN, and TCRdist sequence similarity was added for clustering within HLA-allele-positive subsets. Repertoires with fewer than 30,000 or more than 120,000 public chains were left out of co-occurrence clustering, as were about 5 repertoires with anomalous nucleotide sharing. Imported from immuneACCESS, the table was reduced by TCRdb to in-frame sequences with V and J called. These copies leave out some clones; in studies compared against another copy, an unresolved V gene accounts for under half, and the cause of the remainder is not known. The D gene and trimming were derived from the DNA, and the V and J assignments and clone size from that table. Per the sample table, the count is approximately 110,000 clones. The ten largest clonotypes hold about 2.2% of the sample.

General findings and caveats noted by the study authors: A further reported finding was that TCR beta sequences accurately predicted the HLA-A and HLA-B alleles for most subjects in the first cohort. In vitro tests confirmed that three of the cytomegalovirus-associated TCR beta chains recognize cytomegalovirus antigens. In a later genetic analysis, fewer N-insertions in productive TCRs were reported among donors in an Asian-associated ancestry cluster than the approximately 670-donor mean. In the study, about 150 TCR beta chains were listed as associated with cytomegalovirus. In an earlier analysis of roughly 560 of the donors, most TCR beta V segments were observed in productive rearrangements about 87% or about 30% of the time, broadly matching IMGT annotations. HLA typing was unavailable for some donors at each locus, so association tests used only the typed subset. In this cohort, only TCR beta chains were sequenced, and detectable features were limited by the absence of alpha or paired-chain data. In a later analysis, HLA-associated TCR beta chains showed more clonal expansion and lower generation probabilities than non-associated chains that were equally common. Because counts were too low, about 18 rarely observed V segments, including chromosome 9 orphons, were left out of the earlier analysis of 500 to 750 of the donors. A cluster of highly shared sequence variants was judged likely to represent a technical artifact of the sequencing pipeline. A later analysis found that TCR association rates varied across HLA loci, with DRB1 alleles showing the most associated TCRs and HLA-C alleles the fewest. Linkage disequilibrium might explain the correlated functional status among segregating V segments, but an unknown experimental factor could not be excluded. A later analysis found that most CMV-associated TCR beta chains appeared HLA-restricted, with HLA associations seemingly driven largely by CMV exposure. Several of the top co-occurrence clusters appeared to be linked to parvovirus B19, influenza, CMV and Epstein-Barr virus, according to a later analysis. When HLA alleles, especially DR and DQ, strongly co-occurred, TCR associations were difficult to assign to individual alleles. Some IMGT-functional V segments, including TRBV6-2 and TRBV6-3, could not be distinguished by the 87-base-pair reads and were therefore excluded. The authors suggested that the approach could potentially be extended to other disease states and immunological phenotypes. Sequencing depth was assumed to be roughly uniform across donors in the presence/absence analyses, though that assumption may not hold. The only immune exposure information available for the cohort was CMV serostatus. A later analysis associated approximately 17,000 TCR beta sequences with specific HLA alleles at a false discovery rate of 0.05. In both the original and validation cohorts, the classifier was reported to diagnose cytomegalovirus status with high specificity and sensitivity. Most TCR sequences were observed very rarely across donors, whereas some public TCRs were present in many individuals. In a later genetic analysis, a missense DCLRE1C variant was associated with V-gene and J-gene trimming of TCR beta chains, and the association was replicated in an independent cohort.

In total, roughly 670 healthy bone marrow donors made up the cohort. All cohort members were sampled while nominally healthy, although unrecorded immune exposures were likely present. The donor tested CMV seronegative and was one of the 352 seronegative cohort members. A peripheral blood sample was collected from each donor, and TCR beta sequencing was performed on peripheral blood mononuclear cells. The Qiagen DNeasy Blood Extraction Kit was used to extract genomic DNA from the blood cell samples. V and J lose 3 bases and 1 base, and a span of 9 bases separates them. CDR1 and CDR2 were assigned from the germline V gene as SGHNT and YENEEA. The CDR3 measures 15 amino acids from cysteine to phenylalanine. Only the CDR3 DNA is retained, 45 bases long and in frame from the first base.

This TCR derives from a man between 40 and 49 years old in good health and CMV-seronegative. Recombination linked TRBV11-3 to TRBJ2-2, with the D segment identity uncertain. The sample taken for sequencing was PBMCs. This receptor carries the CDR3 CASSLFLGNTGELFF. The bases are TGTGCCAGCAGCTTGTTTCTAGGGAACACCGGGGAGCTGTTTTTT.